This TCR beta chain stems from a study of blood T cell repertoires in COVID-19. Study-wide context: Samples taken during acute and convalescent COVID-19 were collected in the United States, Italy and Spain. PBMCs, B-cell-depleted T cells, or T cells were the source of the cDNA or gDNA that made up the material.

This CDR3 is 15 amino acids long. Unmatched junction bases numbered 8, after V lost 4 bases and J lost 6 bases. Germline V lookup: CDR1 MNHEY, CDR2 SMNVEV (reference sequence). As originally analysed: Amplification of reference gene primers provided the estimated nucleated cell counts. Measured with immunoSEQ multiplex PCR; TCRdb has only the in-frame clones, and not every one. The V and J calls and the clone size are those of that table, but D and trimming were determined from the DNA. In the table there are some 50,000 clones, about nine tenths of which are singletons. The material sequenced was peripheral blood. The sequence was collected from a man aged 35-49 years with acute or convalescent COVID-19. The rearrangement uses TRBV27 and TRBJ2-7; the match to TRBD2 covers 11 bases. The DNA of the CDR3 is TGTGCCAGCAGTTCATTAGCGGGAGGGCCAACCGAGCAGTACTTC. It specifies CASSSLAGGPTEQYF.